Each of the 18 T cell receptor beta chains below was sequenced from the same sample in a study of neoadjuvant nivolumab and ipilimumab in lung cancer. Using immunoSEQ multiplex PCR, the repertoire was profiled, and TCRdb retains in-frame clones only, with some absent. The sample lists about 38,000 clones, roughly 89% seen once, with approximately 3.6% in the top ten. The sample here was peripheral blood, taken before neoadjuvant nivolumab, alone or with ipilimumab. These receptors were obtained from an adult with non-small cell lung cancer.

Of note for this clone: Other nucleotide sequences from this sample produce the same CDR3. This chain's CDR3 is CAWSGQGSNQPQHF. For the CDR3, the DNA is TGTGCCTGGAGTGGACAGGGTAGCAATCAGCCCCAGCATTTT. The V and J genes are TRBV30 and TRBJ1-5; 7 nucleotides agree with TRBD1. The CDR3 runs to 14 residues. The J segment lost 0 bases and the V segment lost 1 base, leaving 0 bases of the junction unmatched. In germline, CDR1 is GTSNPN, CDR2 SVGIG (reference sequence).

The V call is TRBV6-1, the J call TRBJ1-1; D unclear. V dropped 7 bases and J dropped 1 base, with 10 bases sitting between them. This CDR3 contains 13 residues. Germline lookup yields CDR1 MNHNS and CDR2 SASEGT. CDR3 DNA sequence: TGTGCCAGCACCCAGACTGCGAACACTGAAGCTTTCTTT. Its protein is CASTQTANTEAFF.

The rearrangement uses TRBV6-1 and TRBJ1-1, with 8 bases fitting TRBD1. This CDR3 is 13 amino acids long. After removal of 8 bases from V and 5 bases from J, the junction contained 7 bases not matched to a gene. Germline CDR1 reads MNHNS; CDR2 reads SASEGT. CDR3 DNA: TGTGCCAGCTCTTCGACAGGGGAAACTGAAGCTTTCTTT. Amino acids: CASSSTGETEAFF.

This chain connects TRBV30 to TRBJ2-7; D unresolved. Germline CDR1 GTSNPN, CDR2 SVGIG (reference sequence). V was trimmed by 1 base and J by 2 bases, leaving 6 bases between them. The CDR3 has 12 residues. The CDR3 protein is CAWSGGPYEQYF. DNA for the CDR3: TGTGCCTGGAGTGGAGGCCCCTACGAGCAGTACTTC.

The chain joins TRBV5-1 to TRBJ2-1; 10 bases align to TRBD2. Germline V gene sequence: CDR1 SGHRS, CDR2 YFSETQ. The CDR3 is 15 amino acids. With V trimmed by 4 bases and J by 8 bases, 9 bases remained unmatched. The CDR3 region is CASSLSSGSHDEQFF. Written as DNA, the CDR3 is TGCGCCAGCAGCCTCTCTAGCGGGAGTCATGATGAGCAGTTCTTC.

The chain is built from TRBV10-1 and TRBJ2-7; the match to TRBD2 covers 8 bases. Trimming cost V 6 bases and J 0 bases; bases outside gene matches: 10. Per the germline V gene, CDR1 is WNHNN and CDR2 is SYGVQD (reference sequence). The CDR3 is made up of 16 amino acids. The CDR3 DNA follows: TGCGCCAGCAGGTTTCCGCTAGCGGGTTCCTCCTACGAGCAGTACTTC. Its protein product is CASRFPLAGSSYEQYF.

The chain uses TRBV6-5 and TRBJ1-1; 7 bases map to TRBD1. The CDR3 has 15 amino acids. V trimming: 0 bases; J trimming: 1 base; junction bases outside the gene matches: 2. Germline CDR1 reads MNHEY; CDR2 reads SVGAGI. CDR3 amino acids: CASSYSQGRNTEAFF. The CDR3 DNA reads TGTGCCAGCAGTTACTCACAGGGGCGGAACACTGAAGCTTTCTTT.

The rearrangement joins TRBV7-3 to TRBJ2-1; 7 nucleotides line up with TRBD2. The junction had 16 bases not matched to a gene; V was cut back by 5 bases and J by 6 bases. The V gene's germline CDR1 is SGHTA and CDR2 FQGTGA. This CDR3 comprises 17 residues. The CDR3 DNA reads TGTGCCAGCAGCCCCCACCGCGGGGGAGAGTTCGGCAATGAGCAGTTCTTC. Protein sequence: CASSPHRGGEFGNEQFF.

The rearrangement joins TRBV29-1 to TRBJ2-5; 7 positions agree with TRBD1. The CDR3 is 15 residues long. The germline gives CDR1 SQVTM, CDR2 ANQGSEA. V lost 8 bases, J lost 3 bases, and 15 bases stayed unmatched. CDR3 amino acids: CSSHGGGQGEETQYF. The CDR3 nucleotides are TGCAGCTCTCACGGAGGAGGTCAGGGGGAAGAGACCCAGTACTTC.

The chain has TRBV29-1 and TRBJ1-5, with 12 bases fitting TRBD1. This CDR3 is built from 15 residues. Trimming removed 6 bases from V and 0 bases from J; junction bases left unmatched: 3. CDR1 is SQVTM, CDR2 ANQGSEA, per germline. The CDR3 nucleotides read TGCAGCGTGGGACAGGGGGCAAATAGCAATCAGCCCCAGCATTTT. Translation gives CSVGQGANSNQPQHF.

The chain joins TRBV29-1 to TRBJ2-2, with no clear D. Trimming pared 6 bases from V and 1 base from J, leaving 9 bases between. CDR1 is SQVTM, CDR2 ANQGSEA, per germline. The CDR3 length is 13 residues. Here the CDR3 reads CSVATRNTGELFF. CDR3 in DNA: TGCAGCGTCGCCACCCGGAACACCGGGGAGCTGTTTTTT.

This sequence joins TRBV6-5 and TRBJ2-3; 7 nucleotides line up with TRBD2. Unmatched junction bases numbered 12, after V lost 6 bases and J lost 6 bases. This CDR3 contains 15 residues. Looked up from germline, CDR1 is MNHEY and CDR2 is SVGAGI. The CDR3, as DNA: TGTGCCAGCAGGTCCCTAACGGGAGGAGGTGATACGCAGTATTTT. Amino acid sequence: CASRSLTGGGDTQYF.

The rearrangement uses TRBV19 and TRBJ2-2, with D perhaps assigned TRBD1 or TRBD2 (6 bases each). The CDR3 contains 14 residues. Germline lookup yields CDR1 LNHDA and CDR2 SQIVND (reference sequence). Trimming took off 7 bases at V and 3 bases at J, with 12 bases between the two ends. The CDR3 loop is CASKGGWDTGELFF. For the CDR3, the DNA is TGTGCCAGTAAGGGGGGCTGGGACACCGGGGAGCTGTTTTTT.

This clone was found a few times. V and J are TRBV29-1 and TRBJ1-5, with D possibly being TRBD1 (6 bases). The V gene's germline CDR1 is SQVTM and CDR2 ANQGSEA. Trimming removed 4 bases at V and 6 bases at J, with 13 bases between. The CDR3 loop spans 13 amino acids. Here the CDR3 reads CSVGSGAGQPQHF. The CDR3 bases are TGCAGCGTTGGGTCGGGGGCGGGTCAGCCCCAGCATTTT.

This chain uses TRBV19 with TRBJ2-7; 12 nucleotides match TRBD2. The germline gives CDR1 LNHDA, CDR2 SQIVND (reference sequence). The CDR3 consists of 13 residues. The junction had 2 bases not matched to a gene; V was cut back by 5 bases and J by 6 bases. The CDR3 spells CASSEGLAGEQYF. DNA for the CDR3: TGTGCCAGTAGTGAGGGACTAGCGGGCGAGCAGTACTTC.

This chain links TRBV6-5 with TRBJ1-4, with TRBD1 matching over 7 bases. V lost 4 bases and J lost 13; bases outside the gene matches: 9. CDR3 length equals 13 residues. The V gene's germline CDR1 is MNHEY and CDR2 SVGAGI. CDR3 amino acids: CASSSSRQGRLFF. The CDR3 region has the DNA TGTGCCAGCAGTTCCTCACGACAGGGCAGACTGTTTTTT.

The rearrangement joins TRBV5-1 to TRBJ1-1, with D perhaps TRBD1 (5 bases). This CDR3 is 15 amino acids long. Germline lookup yields CDR1 SGHRS and CDR2 YFSETQ. Trimming removed 4 bases at V and 2 bases at J, with 15 bases between. CDR3: CASSALPGPNTEAFF. CDR3 in DNA: TGCGCCAGCAGCGCGTTACCGGGACCTAACACTGAAGCTTTCTTT.

This clone appeared once. The CDR3 DNA is TGTGCCAGCAGCTCCAATATCGCGAATGAGCAGTTCTTC. Translating it yields CASSSNIANEQFF. The J gene is TRBJ2-1, the V gene TRBV11-3; D ambiguous. CDR3 length equals 13 residues. V gave up 4 bases and J gave up 7 bases, with 11 bases separating them. In germline, CDR1 is SGHNT, CDR2 YENEEA.